Shown below are 22 T cell receptor beta chains from a single sample sequenced in a study of T cells expressing NK-cell markers. Reprocessing the 5' RACE reads, TCRdb reports a single entry for every CDR3 protein and omits DNA. The table for this sample gives roughly 390,000 distinct CDR3 sequences. Sequenced: blood T cells: a sorted CD56 or NKG2C T cell subset, CD4+ or CD8+ T cells, or bulk PBMC T cells (not recorded which). Receptors were obtained from a woman between 50 and 59 years old in good health.

The chain is built from TRBV5-1 and TRBJ2-7; TCRdb lists TRBD1, though no DNA is available to test this call. The CDR3 is made up of 15 amino acids. CDR1 SGHRS and CDR2 YFSETQ come from the germline V gene. CDR3 sequence reads: CASSLNPGNTYEQYF.

This chain joins TRBV24-1 and TRBJ1-5; lacking DNA, the TRBD1 call made by TCRdb goes unchecked. The CDR3 is 18 residues long. In germline, CDR1 is KGHDR, CDR2 SFDVKD. The CDR3 region is CATSDWGPQGPEYQPQHF.

This chain joins TRBV29-1 and TRBJ2-7; TCRdb selects TRBD2, and the lack of DNA leaves this call unchecked. This CDR3 spans 13 amino acids. Germline lookup yields CDR1 SQVTM and CDR2 ANQGSEA. Here the CDR3 reads CSVELAGFYEQYF.

CDR3 residues: CASSLGTSETQYF. The genes are TRBV12-3 or TRBV12-4 and TRBJ2-5; TCRdb returns TRBD1, unconfirmable since there is no DNA. The CDR3 spans 13 residues.

The rearrangement uses TRBV12-3 or TRBV12-4 and TRBJ2-1; TCRdb calls TRBD2, which cannot be checked without DNA. The CDR3 has 17 amino acids. CDR3 region: CASSLGVAGTSYNEQFF.

V is TRBV20-1 and J is TRBJ2-7; TCRdb's D call of TRBD2 is untestable without DNA. From germline, CDR1 is DFQATT and CDR2 SNEGSKA (reference sequence). CDR3 length: 15 residues. CDR3 sequence reads: CSARGVTSSTYEQYF.

The V and J genes are TRBV5-1 and TRBJ2-5. The CDR3 sequence is 13 residues long. Per germline, CDR1 SGHRS and CDR2 YFSETQ. This CDR3 is CASSNDMEETQYF.

The CDR3 protein is CASSLVGTAYEAFF. The chain uses TRBV11-2 and TRBJ1-1; TCRdb selects TRBD1, and the lack of DNA leaves this call unchecked. The CDR3 has 14 residues. Germline V lookup: CDR1 SGHAT, CDR2 FQNNGV.

The V and J genes are TRBV7-9 and TRBJ1-4; absent DNA, TCRdb's TRBD1 call cannot be checked. CDR1 is SEHNR and CDR2 is FQNEAQ in the germline V gene (reference sequence). The CDR3 has 16 residues. CDR3 protein: CASSIRQGAGGEKLFF.

The rearrangement joins TRBV5-4 to TRBJ1-1. Germline V CDR1 and CDR2: SGHNT, YYREEE (reference sequence). This CDR3 has 15 amino acids. The CDR3 spells CASTPGASMNTEAFF.

The rearrangement uses TRBV10-3 and TRBJ1-2; TCRdb proposes TRBD1, but this gene call is untestable without DNA. CDR3 length equals 15 residues. Germline V gives CDR1 ENHRY, CDR2 SYGVKD. CDR3 protein: CAARWGREGDGGYTF.

V gene TRBV29-1 combines with J gene TRBJ2-7; there is no DNA to check the TCRdb D call of TRBD1. CDR1 is SQVTM and CDR2 is ANQGSEA in the germline V gene. The CDR3 is 13 amino acids. This chain's CDR3 is CSVEDRKRGEQYF.

This chain connects TRBV12-3 or TRBV12-4 to TRBJ2-1; TCRdb reports TRBD2, a call that lacks DNA to check it against. The CDR3 extends over 16 amino acids. The CDR3 is CASSPEAGMDYNEQFF.

The chain uses TRBV12-3 or TRBV12-4 and TRBJ2-1; TCRdb's assignment of TRBD2 cannot be checked, as there is no DNA. The CDR3 spans 14 residues. The CDR3: CASSSTGTSGGGFF.

The genes are TRBV6-1 and TRBJ1-1. The CDR3 consists of 13 residues. Germline CDR1 is MNHNS and CDR2 is SASEGT. Here the CDR3 reads CASSETGRPPAFF.

The chain is built from TRBV30 and TRBJ2-3. The CDR3 is 13 amino acids. The germline V gene encodes CDR1 GTSNPN and CDR2 SVGIG (reference sequence). CDR3 sequence: CAWSRATTDTQYF.

The chain is built from TRBV20-1 and TRBJ1-6. The CDR3 consists of 16 residues. Germline V gene lookup returns CDR1 DFQATT and CDR2 SNEGSKA (reference sequence). CDR3 amino acids: CSARDRRIWVLSPLHF.

The chain carries TRBV7-8 and TRBJ2-3. Germline V CDR1 and CDR2: SGHVS, FQNEAQ. The length of the CDR3 is 18 residues. CDR3 residues: CASSLWVRGSTSTDTQYF. Full variable domain (missing parts from reference TRBV7-8 and TRBJ2-3): GAGVSQSPRYKVAKRGQDVALRCDPISGHVSLFWYQQALGQGPEFLTYFQNEAQLDKSGLPSDRFFAERPEGSVSTLKIQRTQQEDSAVYLCASSLWVRGSTSTDTQYFGPGTRLTVL.

The chain links TRBV10-3 to TRBJ1-5. CDR1 is ENHRY, CDR2 SYGVKD, per germline. This CDR3 contains 17 residues. The CDR3 protein is CASTADGISLSNQPQHF.

The chain employs TRBV29-1 and TRBJ2-7; TCRdb proposes TRBD2, but this gene call is untestable without DNA. The CDR3 totals 15 residues. Germline V gene sequence: CDR1 SQVTM, CDR2 ANQGSEA. The chain's CDR3 is CSALGPGGHFYEQYF.

V and J are TRBV7-8 and TRBJ2-7; TCRdb picks TRBD2, but there is no DNA to check that call. Germline CDR1 reads SGHVS; CDR2 reads FQNEAQ. The CDR3 loop spans 17 amino acids. The CDR3 protein is CASSRNPTSGLSYEQYF. The variable domain in full, completed from reference TRBV7-8 and TRBJ2-7, reads GAGVSQSPRYKVAKRGQDVALRCDPISGHVSLFWYQQALGQGPEFLTYFQNEAQLDKSGLPSDRFFAERPEGSVSTLKIQRTQQEDSAVYLCASSRNPTSGLSYEQYFGPGTRLTVT.

The chain joins TRBV4-1 to TRBJ2-1; TCRdb's D call of TRBD2 is untestable without DNA. The CDR3 sequence is 14 residues long. Germline values: CDR1 MGHRA, CDR2 YSYEKL. This chain's CDR3 is CASSPAGGPDEQFF.